Below, 26 T cell receptor beta chains from the same sample are listed, as sequenced in a study of T cells after yellow fever vaccination. TCRdb re-derived calls from the 5' RACE reads in MiXCR, one entry per CDR3 protein. This table has a few hundred thousand distinct CDR3 sequences, under 3.5% appearing once. The specimen was CD4+ T cells sorted from PBMCs, collected 10 days after the yellow fever booster vaccination. The receptor set was obtained from a man between 18 and 29 years old who received the YFV17D yellow fever vaccine.

This chain links TRBV14 with TRBJ2-3, with D unclear. Deletions cut 0 bases from V and 7 bases from J, with 8 bases between. CDR3 size: 13 residues. Germline CDR1 and CDR2: SGHDN and FVKESK. The CDR3 DNA reads as TGTGCCAGCAGCCAAGAAGGGTTCTATACGCAGTATTTT. Protein product: CASSQEGFYTQYF. Full variable domain (outside the CDR3, taken from reference TRBV14 and TRBJ2-3): EAGVTQFPSHSVIEKGQTVTLRCDPISGHDNLYWYRRVMGKEIKFLLHFVKESKQDESGMPNNRFLAERTGGTYSTLKVQPAELEDSGVYFCASSQEGFYTQYFGPGTRLTVL.

The V gene is TRBV20-1, the J gene TRBJ2-7; no definite D call. Germline values: CDR1 DFQATT, CDR2 SNEGSKA (reference sequence). The CDR3 is made up of 12 amino acids. V was shortened by 5 bases and J by 0 bases, with 8 bases between the two germline ends. The CDR3 here is CSAQTNSYEQYV. The DNA for the CDR3 is TGCAGTGCTCAAACAAACTCCTACGAGCAGTACGTC.

V is TRBV2 and J is TRBJ2-3; 11 nucleotides agree with TRBD2. The CDR3 runs 16 residues. The germline CDR1 and CDR2 sequences are SNHLY and FYNNEI. J lost 6 bases, V lost 6 bases, and 11 bases had no gene match. CDR3 DNA sequence: TGTGCCAGCAGGTTCACCCTAGCGGGGGGCCCCGATACGCAGTATTTT. It encodes CASRFTLAGGPDTQYF. Combining the CDR3 with reference TRBV2 and TRBJ2-3 gives the whole variable domain EPEVTQTPSHQVTQMGQEVILRCVPISNHLYFYWYRQILGQKVEFLVSFYNNEISEKSEIFDDQFSVERPDGSNFTLKIRSTKLEDSAMYFCASRFTLAGGPDTQYFGPGTRLTVL.

This clonotype has a handful of counts. This sequence joins TRBV5-1 and TRBJ2-1; 7 bases map to TRBD1. The V segment lost 6 bases and the J segment 1 base; nucleotides outside the gene matches: 7. The germline CDR1 and CDR2 sequences are SGHRS and YFSETQ. This CDR3 has 15 amino acids. In DNA, the CDR3 is TGCGCCAGCACTCGTACAGGGGCATCCTACAATGAGCAGTTCTTC. Translated: CASTRTGASYNEQFF.

The chain recombines TRBV7-9 with TRBJ2-7, with 10 bases matching TRBD1. The V and J ends lost 1 base and 7 bases, in that order; junction bases with no gene match: 7. Germline loops: CDR1 SEHNR, CDR2 FQNEAQ (reference sequence). The CDR3 is 15 residues long. The CDR3 loop reads CASSLEGTGAGEQYV. DNA for the CDR3: TGTGCCAGCAGCTTAGAGGGGACAGGGGCAGGGGAGCAGTACGTC.

This clonotype was picked up many times. V and J are TRBV19 and TRBJ1-1; TRBD1 aligns across 7 bases. The length of the CDR3 is 12 residues. J gave up 9 bases and V 3 bases, and 4 bases lay outside the gene matches. Germline V gene data show CDR1 as LNHDA and CDR2 as SQIVND (reference sequence). This chain's CDR3 is CASSITRGQAFF. Here the CDR3 DNA reads TGTGCCAGTAGTATTACGAGGGGGCAAGCTTTCTTT.

The V and J genes are TRBV18 and TRBJ1-1; D is perhaps TRBD1 (5 bases). In germline, CDR1 is KGHSH, CDR2 LQKENI. The V end lost 6 bases, the J end lost 4 bases, and 9 bases lay between the germline ends. The CDR3 runs to 12 residues. The CDR3: CASSARGTEAFF. For the CDR3, the DNA is TGTGCCAGCTCCGCGAGGGGCACTGAAGCTTTCTTT.

This clonotype was observed a handful of times. The chain uses TRBV4-2 and TRBJ2-7, with D perhaps being TRBD1 or TRBD2 (6 bases each). The length of the CDR3 is 16 residues. Germline V CDR1 and CDR2: LGHNA, YNFKEQ. Trimming pared 1 base from V and 4 bases from J, leaving 17 bases between. This CDR3 reads CASSQAGGQRAYEQYF. As DNA, the CDR3 is TGTGCCAGCAGCCAAGCCGGGGGACAAAGGGCATACGAGCAGTACTTC.

This clonotype has more than one count but fewer than ten. The J gene is TRBJ1-5, the V gene TRBV28, with a tentative D call TRBD1 (6 bases). CDR3 length equals 16 residues. Germline CDR1 and CDR2: MDHEN and SYDVKM. Trimming pared 7 bases from V and 1 base from J, leaving 17 bases between. CDR3: CASTEGGSWSNQPQHF. DNA of the CDR3: TGTGCCAGCACCGAGGGGGGAAGTTGGAGCAATCAGCCCCAGCATTTT. Using reference TRBV28 and TRBJ1-5 for the parts outside the CDR3, the full variable domain is DVKVTQSSRYLVKRTGEKVFLECVQDMDHENMFWYRQDPGLGLRLIYFSYDVKMKEKGDIPEGYSVSREKKERFSLILESASTNQTSMYLCASTEGGSWSNQPQHFGDGTRLSIL.

This clonotype was recorded at least ten times. The V gene is TRBV3-1, the J gene TRBJ2-5; 7 nucleotides agree with TRBD2. CDR3 length: 15 residues. Germline V gene lookup returns CDR1 LGHDT and CDR2 YNNKEL (reference sequence). J was trimmed by 1 base and V by 7 bases; bases with no gene match: 9. CDR3 residues: CASTRARLAQETQYF. For the CDR3, the DNA is TGTGCCAGCACAAGGGCCCGACTAGCCCAAGAGACCCAGTACTTC.

This clonotype was picked up a small number of times. The chain recombines TRBV12-3 or TRBV12-4 with TRBJ2-3, with D uncertain. V dropped 6 bases and J dropped 3 bases, with 10 bases sitting between them. The CDR3 sequence is 13 residues long. The CDR3 here is CASRADGTDTQYF. The CDR3, as DNA: TGTGCCAGCAGGGCGGACGGGACAGATACGCAGTATTTT.

This clonotype was observed at least ten times. The rearrangement links TRBV29-1 to TRBJ2-3; no clear D. Per germline, CDR1 SQVTM and CDR2 ANQGSEA. V shed 5 bases and J shed 4 bases, with 16 bases lying between them. CDR3 length: 14 residues. The CDR3 loop is CSVLLPPGSDTQYF. CDR3 bases: TGCAGCGTTCTCTTGCCTCCCGGATCAGATACGCAGTATTTT.

This clonotype was detected many times. The chain carries TRBV20-1 and TRBJ1-3; possible D gene TRBD1, 5 bases. Per the germline V gene, CDR1 is DFQATT and CDR2 is SNEGSKA (reference sequence). Deletions cut 4 bases from V and 2 bases from J, with 15 bases between. The CDR3 is 15 amino acids. CDR3 nucleotides: TGCAGTGCTACGGACATCGAATTTACTGGAAACACCATATATTTT. Translating gives CSATDIEFTGNTIYF.

This clonotype was seen repeatedly, ten times or more. V is TRBV5-1 and J is TRBJ2-7; 7 bases line up with TRBD1. The CDR3 spans 15 residues. The junction had 9 bases not matched to a gene; V was cut back by 6 bases and J by 0 bases. Germline CDR1 SGHRS, CDR2 YFSETQ. The CDR3 DNA reads as TGCGCCAGCACCAGAGGACAGGCTAGCTCCTACGAGCAGTACTTC. Protein product: CASTRGQASSYEQYF.

Only a few counts were recorded for this clonotype. This chain connects TRBV29-1 to TRBJ1-5; TRBD1 matches 7 bases. Germline V CDR1 and CDR2: SQVTM, ANQGSEA. This CDR3 spans 13 amino acids. J lost 5 bases, V lost 6 bases, and 7 bases had no gene match. As DNA, the CDR3 is TGCAGCGTCAGACAGGGAGAGCATCAGCCCCAGCATTTT. This gives the protein CSVRQGEHQPQHF.

This clonotype was detected only a few times. This chain uses TRBV10-3 with TRBJ2-5, with TRBD1 matching 7 bases. The CDR3 sequence is 14 residues long. The germline V gene has CDR1 ENHRY and CDR2 SYGVKD. V was clipped by 6 bases and J by 5 bases; unmatched bases: 9. The CDR3 DNA is TGTGCCATCAGGGTGGGACAGAGTGGGGAGACCCAGTACTTC. It specifies CAIRVGQSGETQYF.

The sample holds a few counts of this clonotype. This chain connects TRBV7-2 to TRBJ1-2, with D hard to call. V was cut by 8 bases and J by 0 bases, with 7 bases left in between. Per germline, CDR1 SGHTA and CDR2 FQGNSA. There are 12 residues in the CDR3. The CDR3 protein is CASASSNYGYTF. In DNA form, the CDR3 reads TGTGCCAGCGCCAGCTCTAACTATGGCTACACCTTC.

This clonotype was recorded at least ten times. This chain joins TRBV12-5 and TRBJ1-5; perhaps TRBD1 as D (6 bases). V lost 5 bases and J lost 5, with 10 bases in between. The CDR3 spans 13 residues. In germline, CDR1 is LGHNT, CDR2 FRNRAP. Here the CDR3 reads CASGGQPDQPQHF. CDR3 DNA: TGTGCTAGTGGTGGACAGCCGGATCAGCCCCAGCATTTT.

This clonotype was seen repeatedly, ten times or more. J is TRBJ2-1 and V is TRBV12-3 or TRBV12-4; D is unresolved. The CDR3 runs to 15 residues. V lost 3 bases and J 0 bases, leaving 9 bases between the germline ends. Here the CDR3 reads CASSLDVSSYNEQFF. The CDR3 region has the DNA TGTGCCAGCAGTTTGGACGTGAGCTCCTACAATGAGCAGTTCTTC.

This clonotype was seen ten or more times. The chain carries TRBV15 and TRBJ2-1; 7 nucleotides agree with TRBD2. The CDR3 runs to 14 residues. Per the germline V gene, CDR1 is LNHNV and CDR2 is YYDKDF (reference sequence). V dropped 5 bases and J dropped 5; count of bases not matched to a gene: 6. CDR3 region: CATSWRGRDNEQFF. The DNA for the CDR3 is TGTGCCACCAGCTGGCGGGGGAGAGACAATGAGCAGTTCTTC.

This clonotype occurred many times. The chain joins TRBV4-3 to TRBJ1-5; no clear D gene. The germline gives CDR1 LGHNA, CDR2 YSLEER. Trimming stripped 0 bases from V and 5 bases from J, with 5 bases between. The length of the CDR3 is 13 residues. CDR3 nucleotide sequence: TGCGCCAGCAGCCAAGATAGGGATCAGCCCCAGCATTTT. Translation: CASSQDRDQPQHF.

This clonotype has ten or more counts. The chain uses TRBV5-1 and TRBJ2-1; 9 bases agree with TRBD1. Germline V CDR1 and CDR2: SGHRS, YFSETQ. The CDR3 consists of 15 residues. The V gene end was trimmed by 6 bases and the J gene end by 1 base; junction bases not matched to a gene: 5. The CDR3 DNA is TGCGCCAGCACCACCGGGACAGGGTCCTACAATGAGCAGTTCTTC. Translating it yields CASTTGTGSYNEQFF.

This chain joins TRBV29-1 and TRBJ2-1, with TRBD1 identical over 7 bases. CDR1 and CDR2 from the germline V gene are SQVTM and ANQGSEA. The CDR3 loop spans 14 amino acids. V trimming: 7 bases; J trimming: 7 bases; junction bases outside the gene matches: 13. The CDR3 loop reads CSGGTQGERNEQFF. In DNA, the CDR3 is TGCAGCGGAGGTACCCAGGGGGAGCGAAATGAGCAGTTCTTC.

The rearrangement joins TRBV24-1 to TRBJ2-7, with 7 bases aligning to TRBD2. The V and J ends lost 7 bases and 6 bases, in that order; junction bases with no gene match: 5. Germline V lookup: CDR1 KGHDR, CDR2 SFDVKD. There are 12 residues in the CDR3. DNA of the CDR3: TGTGCCACCAGCTTGGGAGGGGCCGAGCAGTACTTC. Translated, it gives CATSLGGAEQYF.

This sequence joins TRBV3-1 and TRBJ1-3; D is unclear. Germline V gene sequence: CDR1 LGHDT, CDR2 YNNKEL (reference sequence). Trimming shortened V by 1 base and J by 0 bases, and 10 bases separated the two germline ends. This CDR3 comprises 16 residues. CDR3 sequence: CASSQGFSPSGNTIYF. CDR3 coding DNA: TGTGCCAGCAGCCAAGGTTTCTCCCCCTCTGGAAACACCATATATTTT.

This clonotype has a count of ten or more. This sequence joins TRBV7-2 and TRBJ2-5; 10 bases map to TRBD2. CDR3 length: 18 residues. Germline CDR1 reads SGHTA; CDR2 reads FQGNSA. Losses at the gene ends were 1 base for V and 4 bases for J; bases not matched to a gene: 12. The CDR3 bases are TGTGCCAGCAGCTTAGTAGCCCGAGGACTAGCGGTTTCAGAGACCCAGTACTTC. Amino acid sequence: CASSLVARGLAVSETQYF.